These 22 T cell receptor beta chains share one sample of origin, sequenced in a study of T cell responses to AZD1222 COVID-19 vaccine. The data were produced by immunoSEQ multiplex PCR, yet TCRdb's version contains in-frame clones alone and is incomplete. The sample lists 68,000 or so clones, roughly 90% occurring once. The sample in question was peripheral blood, obtained on day 0 of AZD1222 vaccination. The source is an adult in good health.

This clone was seen more than once but under ten times. The rearrangement joins TRBV2 to TRBJ1-1; possibly TRBD1 for D (6 bases). The CDR3 sequence is 13 residues long. Per the germline V gene, CDR1 is SNHLY and CDR2 is FYNNEI. V shed 7 bases and J shed 1 base, with 10 bases lying between them. CDR3 sequence reads: CASTGAPNTEAFF. The CDR3 DNA is TGTGCCAGCACAGGGGCACCGAACACTGAAGCTTTCTTT. The whole variable domain, remainder taken from reference TRBV2 and TRBJ1-1, is EPEVTQTPSHQVTQMGQEVILRCVPISNHLYFYWYRQILGQKVEFLVSFYNNEISEKSEIFDDQFSVERPDGSNFTLKIRSTKLEDSAMYFCASTGAPNTEAFFGQGTRLTVV.

This clone appeared once. The chain links TRBV13 to TRBJ2-2; D gene uncertain. CDR1 is PRHDT and CDR2 is FYEKMQ in the germline V gene (reference sequence). There are 16 residues in the CDR3. With 1 base removed from V and 4 bases from J, the gap between germline ends came to 13 bases. CDR3 sequence reads: CASSLEGHTLTGELFF. The CDR3 DNA sequence: TGTGCCAGCAGCTTAGAGGGCCATACCCTCACCGGGGAGCTGTTTTTT.

The chain employs TRBV5-4 and TRBJ2-5, with unresolved D. This CDR3 comprises 13 residues. Germline V CDR1 and CDR2: SGHNT, YYREEE (reference sequence). V dropped 0 bases and J dropped 5 bases, with 8 bases sitting between them. The CDR3 spells CASSLGGRETQYF. CDR3 in DNA: TGTGCCAGCAGCTTGGGCGGCCGGGAGACCCAGTACTTC.

The rearrangement uses TRBV28 and TRBJ2-1, with TRBD2 identical over 13 bases. The CDR3 length is 18 residues. CDR1 is MDHEN, CDR2 SYDVKM, per germline. V trimming: 4 bases; J trimming: 5 bases; junction bases outside the gene matches: 11. Here the CDR3 DNA reads TGTGCCAGCAGTTCAGGGGCTTCGGGACTAGCGGGACACAATGAGCAGTTCTTC. Its translation: CASSSGASGLAGHNEQFF.

The DNA for the CDR3 is TGTGCCAGCAGCCGACAGGAGACTGGAAACACCATATATTTT. Its protein is CASSRQETGNTIYF. This rearrangement joins TRBV4-2 to TRBJ1-3; a possible D gene is TRBD1 (6 bases). The germline V gene has CDR1 LGHNA and CDR2 YNFKEQ. Trimming left V 4 bases short and J 2 bases short, with 9 bases between. CDR3 length equals 14 residues.

The chain employs TRBV30 and TRBJ2-7, with TRBD2 identical over 8 bases. V lost 1 base to trimming and J lost 1 base; unmatched junction nucleotides: 3. This CDR3 is 14 amino acids long. In germline, CDR1 is GTSNPN, CDR2 SVGIG (reference sequence). The CDR3 DNA is TGTGCCTGGAGTGCGGGAGGGGGGTCCTACGAGCAGTACTTC. Protein sequence: CAWSAGGGSYEQYF.

This clone has just one count. V usage is TRBV5-1 and J usage is TRBJ2-1, with 7 nucleotides matching TRBD1. CDR1 and CDR2 (germline): SGHRS, YFSETQ. The V gene end was trimmed by 7 bases and the J gene end by 3 bases; junction bases not matched to a gene: 10. The CDR3 length is 15 residues. CDR3 loop: CASDPGDRDYNEQFF. CDR3 coding DNA: TGCGCCAGCGATCCGGGCGACAGGGACTACAATGAGCAGTTCTTC.

The chain uses TRBV5-5 and TRBJ1-1, with D uncertain. Trimming stripped 1 base from V and 6 bases from J, with 4 bases between. The CDR3 contains 11 residues. The germline V gene encodes CDR1 SGHKS and CDR2 YYEKEE (reference sequence). This CDR3 is CASSLRAEAFF. The CDR3 nucleotides are TGTGCCAGCAGCTTGAGAGCTGAAGCTTTCTTT. Full variable domain (remainder filled in from reference TRBV5-5 and TRBJ1-1): DAGVTQSPTHLIKTRGQQVTLRCSPISGHKSVSWYQQVLGQGPQFIFQYYEKEERGRGNFPDRFSARQFPNYSSELNVNALLLGDSALYLCASSLRAEAFFGQGTRLTVV.

This clone was recorded a few times. The chain links TRBV6-2 or TRBV6-3 to TRBJ2-3; a weak D match, TRBD1 (6 bases). The CDR3 covers 15 residues. CDR1 is MNHEY, CDR2 SVGEGT, per germline. Trimming removed 6 bases from V and 0 bases from J, with 13 bases in between. The CDR3 protein is CASSPGTSSTDTQYF. The CDR3 region has the DNA TGTGCCAGCAGCCCCGGGACATCTAGCACAGATACGCAGTATTTT.

The chain combines TRBV6-5 with TRBJ1-6; tentatively, D is TRBD1 (5 bases). With 2 bases removed from V and 7 bases from J, the gap between germline ends came to 15 bases. Germline CDR1 reads MNHEY; CDR2 reads SVGAGI. The CDR3 is made up of 16 amino acids. Written as DNA, the CDR3 is TGTGCCAGCAGTTACGAACATAACCCAGGGAATTCACCCCTCCACTTT. This gives the protein CASSYEHNPGNSPLHF.

Turning to this clone: The same CDR3 is also encoded by other DNA sequences in this sample. V is TRBV3-1 (or the pseudogene TRBV3-2) and J is TRBJ2-1; D is perhaps TRBD2 (5 bases). The ends were cut back, 0 bases at V and 4 bases at J, with 10 bases in the middle. The CDR3 contains 15 residues. The V gene's germline CDR1 is LGHDT and CDR2 YNNKEL (reference sequence). The chain's CDR3 is CASSQDTGKYNEQFF. CDR3 nucleotide sequence: TGTGCCAGCAGCCAAGATACGGGAAAGTACAATGAGCAGTTCTTC.

V gene TRBV7-2 combines with J gene TRBJ1-1, with no clear D. Looked up from germline, CDR1 is SGHTA and CDR2 is FQGNSA. The CDR3 spans 13 residues. Trimming stripped 5 bases from V and 2 bases from J, with 9 bases between. The CDR3 loop is CASSTQRNTEAFF. The CDR3 nucleotides read TGTGCCAGCAGCACACAGAGAAACACTGAAGCTTTCTTT.

The chain employs TRBV2 and TRBJ2-5; 13 nucleotides line up with TRBD2. V was pared by 6 bases and J by 5 bases, with 12 bases of the junction left unmatched. This CDR3 spans 17 amino acids. The germline V gene has CDR1 SNHLY and CDR2 FYNNEI. DNA for the CDR3: TGTGCCAGCAGGCCTGGACTAGCGGGAGTACTTAGGGAGACCCAGTACTTC. It specifies CASRPGLAGVLRETQYF.

This clone was detected only once. The chain links TRBV28 to TRBJ2-1; tentative D call: TRBD2 (6 bases). V was shortened by 6 bases and J by 0 bases, with 12 bases between the two germline ends. CDR1 is MDHEN, CDR2 SYDVKM, per germline. The CDR3 spans 15 residues. The CDR3 loop reads CASSPGTYSYNEQFF. DNA of the CDR3: TGTGCCAGCAGCCCCGGGACTTACTCCTACAATGAGCAGTTCTTC.

The chain has TRBV27 and TRBJ2-3; the D is unclear. This CDR3 contains 15 residues. The V gene lost 6 bases and the J gene lost 0 bases, with 13 bases spanning the gap. The germline gives CDR1 MNHEY, CDR2 SMNVEV (reference sequence). This CDR3 reads CASRPLVSSTDTQYF. The CDR3 nucleotides are TGTGCCAGCAGGCCTCTAGTGTCTAGCACAGATACGCAGTATTTT.

This clone was recorded a few times. J is TRBJ1-1 and V is TRBV10-2; the D is unclear. Trimming left V 3 bases short and J 2 bases short, with 10 bases between. The CDR3 runs 14 residues. Germline V gene lookup returns CDR1 WSHSY and CDR2 SAAADI. CDR3: CASSDHSPNTEAFF. The CDR3 DNA follows: TGCGCCAGCAGTGACCATTCACCTAACACTGAAGCTTTCTTT.

The chain is built from TRBV5-5 and TRBJ2-2; tentative D call: TRBD2 (6 bases). CDR3 length: 18 residues. Germline CDR1 is SGHKS and CDR2 is YYEKEE (reference sequence). V shed 0 bases and J shed 1 base, with 16 bases lying between them. The CDR3 coding sequence is TGTGCCAGCAGCTTGGGCCTCTTTGGGGGGTTGAACACCGGGGAGCTGTTTTTT. Translating it yields CASSLGLFGGLNTGELFF.

The CDR3 loop reads CASSLDRWQGHSYEQYF. CDR3 coding DNA: TGTGCCAGCAGCTTAGACCGGTGGCAGGGGCACTCCTACGAGCAGTACTTC. The chain carries TRBV11-2 and TRBJ2-7; D possibly corresponds to TRBD1 (6 bases). Germline V CDR1 and CDR2: SGHAT, FQNNGV. V lost 0 bases and J lost 0, with 15 bases in between. CDR3 length equals 17 residues.

The rearrangement links TRBV6-2 or TRBV6-3 to TRBJ1-2, with D hard to call. There are 12 residues in the CDR3. Germline V gives CDR1 MNHEY, CDR2 SVGEGT. Trimming left V 0 bases short and J 5 bases short, with 4 bases between. CDR3 protein: CASSYSDYGYTF. The CDR3 nucleotides are TGTGCCAGCAGTTACTCGGATTATGGCTACACCTTC.

The chain uses TRBV28 and TRBJ1-6; D gene ambiguous. The CDR3 is made up of 15 amino acids. Germline loops: CDR1 MDHEN, CDR2 SYDVKM. The ends were cut back, 7 bases at V and 0 bases at J, with 10 bases in the middle. CDR3 DNA: TGTGCCAGCAACGCATACAGCTCCTATAATTCACCCCTCCACTTT. Translation: CASNAYSSYNSPLHF.

The chain links TRBV6-4 to TRBJ2-6, with no clear D. The CDR3 is 13 amino acids. The germline V gene encodes CDR1 MRHNA and CDR2 SNTAGT. Trimming removed 0 bases from V and 3 bases from J, with 0 bases in between. Here the CDR3 DNA reads TGTGCCAGCAGTGACTCTGGGGCCAACGTCCTGACTTTC. Protein: CASSDSGANVLTF.

The chain couples TRBV11-2 to TRBJ2-3; D is unresolved. The CDR3 has 12 residues. Deletions cut 2 bases from V and 2 bases from J, with 2 bases between. In germline, CDR1 is SGHAT, CDR2 FQNNGV. CDR3 region: CASSLNTDTQYF. The DNA of the CDR3 is TGTGCCAGCAGCTTAAACACAGATACGCAGTATTTT.